This T cell receptor (beta chain) was sequenced for a study of T cells in Graves' hyperthyroidism and ophthalmopathy. This clonotype was counted at least ten times. Its antigen is not identified. Amplified regions were TCR beta CDR3 sequences from RNA transcripts. Initially, a first-round RT-PCR of the TCR CDR3 employed the HTBI primer set. Via MiXCR, TCRdb re-called the multiplex PCR reads, giving one row per CDR3 protein. Of hundreds of thousands of distinct CDR3 sequences listed, over 35% are singletons. Study-level points and caveats: The model anticipated ophthalmopathy a median approximately six months pre-onset.

This CDR3 comprises 15 residues. V was shortened by 2 bases and J by 1 base, with 12 bases between the two germline ends. Germline loops: CDR1 ENHRY, CDR2 SYGVKD. The chain couples TRBV10-3 to TRBJ2-7, with D possibly being TRBD1 (6 bases). The origin of this receptor is a man aged 18-30 years with Graves' hyperthyroidism. Sequenced input: blood. As DNA, the CDR3 is TGTGCCATCAGTGAGAAACTGGACAGATCCTACGAGCAGTACTTC. Translated, it gives CAISEKLDRSYEQYF.